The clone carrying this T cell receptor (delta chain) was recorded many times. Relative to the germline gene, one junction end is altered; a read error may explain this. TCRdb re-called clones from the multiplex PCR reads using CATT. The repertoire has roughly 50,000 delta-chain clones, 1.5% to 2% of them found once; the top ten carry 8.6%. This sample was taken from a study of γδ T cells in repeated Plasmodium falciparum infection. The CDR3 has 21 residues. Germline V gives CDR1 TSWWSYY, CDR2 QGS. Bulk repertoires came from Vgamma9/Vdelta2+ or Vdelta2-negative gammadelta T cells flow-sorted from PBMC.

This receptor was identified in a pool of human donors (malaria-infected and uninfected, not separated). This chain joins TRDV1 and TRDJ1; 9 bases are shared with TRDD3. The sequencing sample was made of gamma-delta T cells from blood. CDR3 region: CALWDGLLTQQTGGVTDKLIF. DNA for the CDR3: TGTGCTCTTTGGGATGGCCTTCTTACACAACAAACTGGGGGAGTTACCGATAAACTCATCTTT.